A single sample is the source of the 29 T cell receptor beta chains below, sequenced in a study of pediatric ulcerative colitis. During colonoscopy, one to two rectal pinch biopsies were collected. Here immunoSEQ multiplex PCR was the method, and the copy in TCRdb shows in-frame clones only, minus some. The sample contains about 40,000 clones, 60% to 75% of which appear only once. Sequencing was done on a sample of gut tissue. The receptor source for this set is a boy between 10 and 17 years old with severe ulcerative colitis.

The chain links TRBV7-8 to TRBJ2-7; D might be TRBD1 or TRBD2, each matching 5 bases. Germline V CDR1 and CDR2: SGHVS, FQNEAQ. The CDR3 loop spans 15 amino acids. Trimming removed 5 bases from V and 6 bases from J, with 20 bases in between. CDR3 residues: CASSPIVGERGEQYF. CDR3 sequence (DNA): TGTGCCAGCAGCCCAATAGTGGGGGAAAGGGGCGAGCAGTACTTC.

This chain joins TRBV11-2 and TRBJ2-2; D is tentatively TRBD1 or TRBD2 (5 bases each). Germline V CDR1 and CDR2: SGHAT, FQNNGV. CDR3 length: 17 residues. V lost 5 bases and J 4 bases, leaving 20 bases between the germline ends. This CDR3 reads CASSDGLGRGPTGELFF. CDR3 DNA sequence: TGTGCCAGCAGCGATGGACTGGGAAGGGGACCCACCGGGGAGCTGTTTTTT.

V and J are TRBV11-2 and TRBJ1-3; the D gene is possibly TRBD1 (6 bases). The CDR3 length is 13 residues. V was trimmed by 8 bases and J by 4 bases, leaving 12 bases between them. The germline V gene has CDR1 SGHAT and CDR2 FQNNGV. CDR3 in amino acids: CASRRTAGNTIYF. CDR3 coding DNA: TGTGCCAGCCGGCGGACAGCCGGAAACACCATATATTTT.

The rearrangement links TRBV29-1 to TRBJ2-7, with no clear D. This CDR3 has 12 amino acids. Trimming removed 4 bases from V and 1 base from J, with 8 bases in between. Per germline, CDR1 SQVTM and CDR2 ANQGSEA. In nucleotides, the CDR3 is TGCAGCGTTGCCGACGGTTCCTACGAGCAGTACTTC. Its protein is CSVADGSYEQYF.

This clone turned up a few times. The chain joins TRBV5-6 to TRBJ1-1, with 8 bases fitting TRBD1. The CDR3 totals 14 residues. V lost 4 bases, J lost 3 bases, and 5 bases stayed unmatched. Germline CDR1 reads SGHDT; CDR2 reads YYEEEE. The CDR3 spells CASSRTGLHTEAFF. CDR3 DNA: TGTGCCAGCAGCCGGACAGGGTTGCACACTGAAGCTTTCTTT.

This clone was observed a single time. The genes are TRBV5-1 and TRBJ2-7, with D maybe TRBD1 (6 bases). The germline gives CDR1 SGHRS, CDR2 YFSETQ. The CDR3 runs 18 residues. The V gene lost 1 base and the J gene lost 7 bases, with 27 bases spanning the gap. The CDR3 loop reads CASSLRPPSAGTQGEQYF. The CDR3 region has the DNA TGCGCCAGCAGCTTGCGGCCTCCATCCGCAGGGACCCAGGGGGAGCAGTACTTC.

The chain links TRBV7-2 to TRBJ2-4; 7 bases map to TRBD1. This CDR3 spans 14 amino acids. The germline V gene encodes CDR1 SGHTA and CDR2 FQGNSA. Trimming removed 3 bases from V and 4 bases from J; junction bases left unmatched: 3. The CDR3 protein is CASSFGTEKNIQYF. The CDR3 DNA reads TGTGCCAGCAGCTTCGGGACAGAGAAAAACATTCAGTACTTC. Full variable domain (missing parts from reference TRBV7-2 and TRBJ2-4): GAGVSQSPSNKVTEKGKDVELRCDPISGHTALYWYRQSLGQGLEFLIYFQGNSAPDKSGLPSDRFSAERTGGSVSTLTIQRTQQEDSAVYLCASSFGTEKNIQYFGAGTRLSVL.

The rearrangement joins TRBV10-3 to TRBJ2-7; D gene unclear. This CDR3 region has 12 residues. V was clipped by 4 bases and J by 4 bases, with 8 bases between them. CDR1 is ENHRY and CDR2 is SYGVKD in the germline V gene. CDR3 in DNA: TGTGCCATCAGTGTTGCGGATTACGAGCAGTACTTC. This translates into CAISVADYEQYF.

This clone occurred a few times. The chain recombines TRBV7-9 with TRBJ2-7, with TRBD2 identical over 8 bases. CDR3 length: 16 amino acids. Trimming cost V 3 bases and J 4 bases; bases outside gene matches: 11. Germline V gives CDR1 SEHNR, CDR2 FQNEAQ (reference sequence). CDR3 sequence: CASSFPGGGLPYEQYF. In DNA form, the CDR3 reads TGTGCCAGCAGCTTTCCGGGCGGGGGGCTCCCGTACGAGCAGTACTTC. The full variable domain, its missing parts supplied by reference TRBV7-9 and TRBJ2-7, is DTGVSQNPRHKITKRGQNVTFRCDPISEHNRLYWYRQTLGQGPEFLTYFQNEAQLEKSRLLSDRFSAERPKGSFSTLEIQRTEQGDSAMYLCASSFPGGGLPYEQYFGPGTRLTVT.

V and J are TRBV9 and TRBJ1-3; D not resolved. Trimming removed 0 bases from V and 0 bases from J, with 7 bases in between. CDR1 is SGDLS, CDR2 YYNGEE, per germline. The CDR3 is made up of 15 amino acids. CDR3 sequence (DNA): TGTGCCAGCAGCGTAGATGGCAGCTCTGGAAACACCATATATTTT. It specifies CASSVDGSSGNTIYF.

The chain recombines TRBV30 with TRBJ1-3; no firm D call. Germline-derived CDR1 and CDR2 are GTSNPN and SVGIG (reference sequence). This CDR3 is built from 16 residues. Trimming removed 3 bases from V and 0 bases from J, with 15 bases in between. CDR3 in DNA: TGTGCCTGGAGGTCCGGTGGCAGCACCTCTGGAAACACCATATATTTT. Translating it yields CAWRSGGSTSGNTIYF.

This chain connects TRBV18 to TRBJ1-1, with unresolved D. The CDR3 totals 13 residues. The V gene lost 1 base and the J gene lost 4 bases, with 7 bases spanning the gap. Germline V lookup: CDR1 KGHSH, CDR2 LQKENI. The CDR3 bases are TGTGCCAGCTCACCACAGGGTGGCACTGAAGCTTTCTTT. Amino acids: CASSPQGGTEAFF.

The chain couples TRBV15 to TRBJ2-7; 7 positions agree with TRBD1. The CDR3 contains 14 residues. The V gene end was trimmed by 5 bases and the J gene end by 0 bases; junction bases not matched to a gene: 4. Per the germline V gene, CDR1 is LNHNV and CDR2 is YYDKDF (reference sequence). The CDR3 region has the DNA TGTGCCACCAGCTCCCACAGGGGCTCCTACGAGCAGTACTTC. Translated, it gives CATSSHRGSYEQYF.

Here the CDR3 DNA reads TGTGCCAGCAGCTTGGTTACAGGGGTTTATCAGCCCCAGCATTTT. Residues: CASSLVTGVYQPQHF. The V and J genes are TRBV5-8 and TRBJ1-5; 7 bases align to TRBD1. The CDR3 is 15 residues long. The germline V gene has CDR1 SGHTS and CDR2 YDEGEE. J lost 5 bases, V lost 0 bases, and 5 bases had no gene match.

The gene calls are TRBV28 and TRBJ2-1, with D perhaps matching TRBD1 (5 bases). This CDR3 region has 16 residues. V shed 1 base and J shed 2 bases, with 12 bases lying between them. The germline gives CDR1 MDHEN, CDR2 SYDVKM. CDR3 region: CASSLYAREAYNEQFF. As DNA, the CDR3 is TGTGCCAGCAGTTTATACGCCAGGGAAGCCTACAATGAGCAGTTCTTC.

V and J are TRBV5-4 and TRBJ1-1; no clear D gene. Germline V gene lookup returns CDR1 SGHNT and CDR2 YYREEE (reference sequence). The ends were cut back, 4 bases at V and 8 bases at J, with 15 bases in the middle. The length of the CDR3 is 13 residues. CDR3 DNA: TGTGCCAGCAGCCCGTCGACCGGAGGGGAAGCTTTCTTT. Amino acid sequence: CASSPSTGGEAFF. Full variable domain (rest looked up from reference TRBV5-4 and TRBJ1-1): ETGVTQSPTHLIKTRGQQVTLRCSSQSGHNTVSWYQQALGQGPQFIFQYYREEENGRGNFPPRFSGLQFPNYSSELNVNALELDDSALYLCASSPSTGGEAFFGQGTRLTVV.

V and J are TRBV6-1 and TRBJ1-2; D not certain. The CDR3 contains 13 residues. Germline CDR1 MNHNS, CDR2 SASEGT. The V end lost 3 bases, the J end lost 5 bases, and 10 bases lay between the germline ends. The CDR3 here is CASSDKSFYGYTF. The DNA of the CDR3 is TGTGCCAGCAGTGACAAGTCCTTTTATGGCTACACCTTC.

V and J are TRBV18 and TRBJ2-3; 9 nucleotides match TRBD2. This CDR3 is built from 17 residues. Germline V lookup: CDR1 KGHSH, CDR2 LQKENI. V gave up 2 bases and J gave up 2 bases; unmatched junction bases: 8. The chain's CDR3 is CASSPRFSGGLTDTQYF. The CDR3 nucleotides read TGTGCCAGCTCACCAAGGTTTAGCGGGGGTCTCACAGATACGCAGTATTTT.

This clone was recorded only once. The chain combines TRBV19 with TRBJ2-3; D gene uncertain. The germline CDR1 and CDR2 sequences are LNHDA and SQIVND (reference sequence). The CDR3 sequence is 14 residues long. Between the trimmed V and J ends, which lost 7 bases and 1 base, there was a span of 12 bases. The CDR3 DNA reads as TGTGCCAGTAACCAGTGGTCAGGCACAGATACGCAGTATTTT. Translated, it gives CASNQWSGTDTQYF.

This chain uses TRBV6-6 with TRBJ2-3, with a tentative D call TRBD1 (5 bases). The V gene's germline CDR1 is MNHNY and CDR2 SVGAGI (reference sequence). Trimming took 2 bases from V and 9 from J, leaving 6 bases between them. This CDR3 has 11 amino acids. CDR3 sequence (DNA): TGTGCCAGCAGTTACAAGGGGACGCAGTATTTT. Amino acids: CASSYKGTQYF.

This chain links TRBV7-8 with TRBJ2-6, with D uncertain. Trimming pared 5 bases from V and 0 bases from J, leaving 17 bases between. CDR1 and CDR2 (germline): SGHVS, FQNEAQ. This CDR3 is built from 18 residues. The CDR3 sequence is CASSHQAGSPSGANVLTF. Here the CDR3 DNA reads TGTGCCAGCAGCCACCAAGCCGGGTCCCCCTCTGGGGCCAACGTCCTGACTTTC.

The gene calls are TRBV7-9 and TRBJ2-7; D is perhaps TRBD1 or TRBD2 (5 bases each). The CDR3 has 13 amino acids. Germline loops: CDR1 SEHNR, CDR2 FQNEAQ (reference sequence). V was shortened by 5 bases and J by 4 bases, with 12 bases between the two germline ends. The CDR3 loop is CASSPGTQYEQYF. The CDR3 DNA sequence: TGTGCCAGCAGCCCGGGGACCCAATACGAGCAGTACTTC.

This clone was seen once. V usage is TRBV9 and J usage is TRBJ1-2, with D possibly TRBD1 on 5 matching bases. The CDR3 length is 15 residues. Trimming cost V 0 bases and J 8 bases, with 17 bases left between them. The germline CDR1 and CDR2 sequences are SGDLS and YYNGEE. CDR3 in DNA: TGTGCCAGCAGCGTAGGTGTCGGGGGAAACAGGGGCTACACCTTC. Translated: CASSVGVGGNRGYTF. Using reference TRBV9 and TRBJ1-2 for the parts outside the CDR3, the full variable domain is DSGVTQTPKHLITATGQRVTLRCSPRSGDLSVYWYQQSLDQGLQFLIQYYNGEERAKGNILERFSAQQFPDLHSELNLSSLELGDSALYFCASSVGVGGNRGYTFGSGTRLTVV.

CDR3 residues: CASSGGTGPLHF. The CDR3 DNA sequence: TGTGCCAGCAGTGGCGGAACTGGGCCCCTCCACTTT. This chain links TRBV6-1 with TRBJ1-6; D is unclear. CDR1 MNHNS and CDR2 SASEGT come from the germline V gene. The CDR3 sequence is 12 residues long. Trimming took 4 bases from V and 13 from J, leaving 11 bases between them.

The genes are TRBV6-5 and TRBJ1-4; perhaps TRBD1 as D (5 bases). Germline assignment: CDR1 MNHEY and CDR2 SVGAGI. The CDR3 covers 14 residues. Trimming stripped 2 bases from V and 13 bases from J, with 17 bases between. DNA of the CDR3: TGTGCCAGCAGTTACCCCACGACAGCGGCCCCACTGTTTTTT. Translation gives CASSYPTTAAPLFF.

CDR3 DNA: TGTGCCAGCAGCCCACATCCGGGACAGGGGCTAGACTCATATGGAGCTTTCTTT. It codes for CASSPHPGQGLDSYGAFF. The rearrangement uses TRBV7-9 and TRBJ1-1, with 10 bases aligning to TRBD1. The J segment lost 10 bases and the V segment lost 5 bases, leaving 22 bases of the junction unmatched. Germline V gene lookup returns CDR1 SEHNR and CDR2 FQNEAQ (reference sequence). The CDR3 sequence is 18 residues long.

This clone was seen a few times. The J gene is TRBJ1-4, the V gene TRBV5-4; tentatively, D is TRBD1 (6 bases). CDR3 size: 16 residues. V was cut by 2 bases and J by 2 bases, with 13 bases left in between. Germline V gene data show CDR1 as SGHNT and CDR2 as YYREEE (reference sequence). The CDR3 DNA sequence: TGTGCCAGCAGCTTAGGGGGAAGGAGGACTAATGAAAAACTGTTTTTT. Its protein is CASSLGGRRTNEKLFF.

The chain couples TRBV18 to TRBJ2-1, with D unresolved. The CDR3 extends over 12 amino acids. CDR1 is KGHSH, CDR2 LQKENI, per germline. With 6 bases removed from V and 9 bases from J, the gap between germline ends came to 12 bases. The CDR3 sequence is CASSPGRSEQFF. CDR3 DNA: TGTGCCAGCTCCCCCGGCCGGAGTGAGCAGTTCTTC.

In nucleotides, the CDR3 is TGTGCCAGCAGCGCACTCGGGTTAGCTGAGCAGTTCTTC. The encoded protein is CASSALGLAEQFF. This chain uses TRBV9 with TRBJ2-1; D not resolved. Germline-derived CDR1 and CDR2 are SGDLS and YYNGEE. The CDR3 extends over 13 amino acids. With 3 bases removed from V and 9 bases from J, the gap between germline ends came to 13 bases.